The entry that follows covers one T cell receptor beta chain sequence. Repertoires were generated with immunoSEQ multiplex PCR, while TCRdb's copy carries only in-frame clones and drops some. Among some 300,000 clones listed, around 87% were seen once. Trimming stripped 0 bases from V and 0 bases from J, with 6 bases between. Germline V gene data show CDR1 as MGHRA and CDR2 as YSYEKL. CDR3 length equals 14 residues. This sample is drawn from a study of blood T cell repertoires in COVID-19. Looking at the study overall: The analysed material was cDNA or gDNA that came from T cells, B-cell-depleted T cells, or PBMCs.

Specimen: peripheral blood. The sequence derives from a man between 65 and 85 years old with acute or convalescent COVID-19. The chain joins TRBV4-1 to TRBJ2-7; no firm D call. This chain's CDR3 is CASSQDVSSYEQYF. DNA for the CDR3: TGCGCCAGCAGCCAAGACGTGAGCTCCTACGAGCAGTACTTC.